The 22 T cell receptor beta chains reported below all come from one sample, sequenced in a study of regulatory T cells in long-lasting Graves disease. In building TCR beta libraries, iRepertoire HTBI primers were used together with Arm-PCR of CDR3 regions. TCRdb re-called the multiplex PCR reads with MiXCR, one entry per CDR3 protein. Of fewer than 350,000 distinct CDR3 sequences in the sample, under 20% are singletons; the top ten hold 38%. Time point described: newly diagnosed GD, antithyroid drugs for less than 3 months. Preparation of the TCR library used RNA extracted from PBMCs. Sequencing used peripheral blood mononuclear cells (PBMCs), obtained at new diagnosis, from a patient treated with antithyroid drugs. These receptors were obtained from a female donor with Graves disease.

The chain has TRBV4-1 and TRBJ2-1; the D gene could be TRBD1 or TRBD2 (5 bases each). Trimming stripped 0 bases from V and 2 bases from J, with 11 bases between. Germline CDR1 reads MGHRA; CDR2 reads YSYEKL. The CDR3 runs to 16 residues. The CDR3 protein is CASSQDSPGPYNEQFF. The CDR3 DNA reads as TGCGCCAGCAGCCAAGATAGCCCGGGACCCTACAATGAGCAGTTCTTC.

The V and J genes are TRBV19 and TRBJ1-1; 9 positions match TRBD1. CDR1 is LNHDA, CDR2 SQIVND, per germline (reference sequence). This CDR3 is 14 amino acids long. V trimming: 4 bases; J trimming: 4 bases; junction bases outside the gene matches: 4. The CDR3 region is CASSKDRGGTEAFF. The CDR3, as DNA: TGTGCCAGTAGTAAGGACAGGGGAGGCACTGAAGCTTTCTTT.

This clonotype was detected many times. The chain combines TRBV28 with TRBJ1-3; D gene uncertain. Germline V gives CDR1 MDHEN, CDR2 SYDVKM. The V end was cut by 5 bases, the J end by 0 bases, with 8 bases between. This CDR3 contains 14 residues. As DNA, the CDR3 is TGTGCCAGCAGTACAAGGGACTCTGGAAACACCATATATTTT. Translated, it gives CASSTRDSGNTIYF.

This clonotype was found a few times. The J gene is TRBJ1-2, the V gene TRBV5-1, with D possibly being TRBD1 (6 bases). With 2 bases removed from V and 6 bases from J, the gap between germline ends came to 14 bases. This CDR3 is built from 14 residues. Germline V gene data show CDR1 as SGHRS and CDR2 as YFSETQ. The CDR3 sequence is CASSFSDSLDGYTF. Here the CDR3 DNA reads TGCGCCAGCAGCTTCTCGGACAGTCTGGATGGCTACACCTTC.

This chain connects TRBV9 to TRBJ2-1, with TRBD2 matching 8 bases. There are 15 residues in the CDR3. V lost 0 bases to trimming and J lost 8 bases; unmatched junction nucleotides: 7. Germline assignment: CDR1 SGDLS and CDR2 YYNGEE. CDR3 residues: CASSVDGAGVYEQFF. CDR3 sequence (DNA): TGTGCCAGCAGCGTAGATGGAGCGGGAGTTTATGAGCAGTTCTTC.

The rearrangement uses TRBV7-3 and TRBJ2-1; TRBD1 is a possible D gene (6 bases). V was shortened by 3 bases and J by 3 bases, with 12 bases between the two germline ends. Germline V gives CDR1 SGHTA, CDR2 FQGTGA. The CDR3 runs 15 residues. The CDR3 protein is CASSFRPGVYNEQFF. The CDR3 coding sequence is TGTGCCAGCAGCTTTAGACCAGGGGTCTACAATGAGCAGTTCTTC.

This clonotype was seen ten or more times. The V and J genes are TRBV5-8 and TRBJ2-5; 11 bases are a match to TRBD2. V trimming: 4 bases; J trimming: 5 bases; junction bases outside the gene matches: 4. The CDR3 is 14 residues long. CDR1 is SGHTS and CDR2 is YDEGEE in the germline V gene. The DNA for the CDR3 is TGTGCCAGCAGCGGAGGGACTAGCGGCGAGACCCAGTACTTC. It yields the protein CASSGGTSGETQYF.

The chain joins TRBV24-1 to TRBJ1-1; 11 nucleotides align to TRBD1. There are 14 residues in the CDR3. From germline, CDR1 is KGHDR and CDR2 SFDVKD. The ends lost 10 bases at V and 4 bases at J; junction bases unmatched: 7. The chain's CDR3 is CATEPGTGGTEAFF. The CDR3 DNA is TGTGCCACAGAACCCGGGACAGGGGGCACTGAAGCTTTCTTT.

The CDR3 loop reads CSAEGAYEQYF. The CDR3 nucleotides are TGCAGCGCTGAGGGAGCTTACGAGCAGTACTTC. The rearrangement joins TRBV29-1 to TRBJ2-7; maybe TRBD2 (5 bases). Trimming pared 7 bases from V and 4 bases from J, leaving 11 bases between. Germline-derived CDR1 and CDR2 are SQVTM and ANQGSEA. This CDR3 is 11 amino acids long.

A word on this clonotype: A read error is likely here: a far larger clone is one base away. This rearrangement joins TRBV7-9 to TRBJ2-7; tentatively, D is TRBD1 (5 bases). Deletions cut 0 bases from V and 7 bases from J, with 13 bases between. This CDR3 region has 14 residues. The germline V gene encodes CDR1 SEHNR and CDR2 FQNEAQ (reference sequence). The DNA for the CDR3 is TGTGCCAGCAGCTTAGCGACAGCCCACAATGAGCAGTACTTC. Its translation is CASSLATAHNEQYF.

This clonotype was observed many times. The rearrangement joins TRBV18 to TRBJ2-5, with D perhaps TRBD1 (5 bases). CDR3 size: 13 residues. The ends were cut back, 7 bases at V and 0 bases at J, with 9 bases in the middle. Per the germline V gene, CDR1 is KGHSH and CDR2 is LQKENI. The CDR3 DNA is TGTGCCAGCTTGGGGCGAGACCAAGAGACCCAGTACTTC. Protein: CASLGRDQETQYF.

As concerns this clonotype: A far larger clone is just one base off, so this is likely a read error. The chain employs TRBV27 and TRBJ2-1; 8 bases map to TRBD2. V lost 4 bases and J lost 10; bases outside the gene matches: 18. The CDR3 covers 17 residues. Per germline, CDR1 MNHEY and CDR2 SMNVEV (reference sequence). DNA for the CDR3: TGTGCCAGCAGTTGGGGAGCGGGATTAGCGGGATCGGCCGAGCAGTTCTTC. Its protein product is CASSWGAGLAGSAEQFF.

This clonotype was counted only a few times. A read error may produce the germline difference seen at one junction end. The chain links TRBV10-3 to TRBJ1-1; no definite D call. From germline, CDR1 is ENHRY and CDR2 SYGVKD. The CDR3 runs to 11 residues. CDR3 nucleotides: TGTGCCATCAGGGAGTTCACTGAAGCTTTCTTT. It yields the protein CAIREFTEAFF.

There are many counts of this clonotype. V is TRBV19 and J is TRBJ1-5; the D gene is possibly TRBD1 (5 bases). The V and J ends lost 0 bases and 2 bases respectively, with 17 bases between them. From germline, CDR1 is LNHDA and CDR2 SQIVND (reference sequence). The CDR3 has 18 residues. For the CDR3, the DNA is TGTGCCAGTAGTATAGATGGACGACGGGGACGCCGCAATCAGCCCCAGCATTTT. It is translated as CASSIDGRRGRRNQPQHF. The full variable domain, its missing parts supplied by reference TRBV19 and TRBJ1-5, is DGGITQSPKYLFRKEGQNVTLSCEQNLNHDAMYWYRQDPGQGLRLIYYSQIVNDFQKGDIAEGYSVSREKKESFPLTVTSAQKNPTAFYLCASSIDGRRGRRNQPQHFGDGTRLSIL.

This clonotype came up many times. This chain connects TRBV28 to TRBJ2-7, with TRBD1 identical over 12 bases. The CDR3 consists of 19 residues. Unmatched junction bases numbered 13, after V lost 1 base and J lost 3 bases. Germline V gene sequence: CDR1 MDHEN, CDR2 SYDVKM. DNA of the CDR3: TGTGCCAGCAGTTTATATTCGGGGACAGGGGGCGATCCCCACTACGAGCAGTACTTC. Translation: CASSLYSGTGGDPHYEQYF.

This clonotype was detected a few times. The CDR3 sequence: CARACGGRIDTQYF. The DNA of the CDR3 is TGCGCCAGGGCTTGCGGCGGGAGGATAGATACGCAGTATTTT. The chain joins TRBV5-1 to TRBJ2-3, with 8 bases identical to TRBD2. The V segment lost 8 bases and the J segment 5 bases; nucleotides outside the gene matches: 10. The CDR3 length is 14 residues. Germline values: CDR1 SGHRS, CDR2 YFSETQ.

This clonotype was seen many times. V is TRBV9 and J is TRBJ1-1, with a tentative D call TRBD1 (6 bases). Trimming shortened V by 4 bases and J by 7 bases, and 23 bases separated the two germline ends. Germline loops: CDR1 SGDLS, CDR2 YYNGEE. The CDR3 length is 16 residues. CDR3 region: CASSPPGGAQMGEAFF. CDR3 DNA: TGTGCCAGCAGCCCTCCCGGGGGGGCGCAGATGGGTGAAGCTTTCTTT.

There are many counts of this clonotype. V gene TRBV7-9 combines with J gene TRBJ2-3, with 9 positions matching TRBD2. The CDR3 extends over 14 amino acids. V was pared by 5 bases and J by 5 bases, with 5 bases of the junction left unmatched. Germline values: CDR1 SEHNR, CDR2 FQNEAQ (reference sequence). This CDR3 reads CASSPGLAGDTQYF. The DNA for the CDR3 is TGTGCCAGCAGCCCGGGACTAGCCGGAGATACGCAGTATTTT.

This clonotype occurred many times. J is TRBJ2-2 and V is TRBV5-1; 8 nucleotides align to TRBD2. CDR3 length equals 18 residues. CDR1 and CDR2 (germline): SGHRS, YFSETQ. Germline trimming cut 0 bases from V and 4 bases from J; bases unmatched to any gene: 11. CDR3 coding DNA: TGCGCCAGCAGCTTGGCCAGACTAGCGCGAACGTTCACCGGGGAGCTGTTTTTT. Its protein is CASSLARLARTFTGELFF.

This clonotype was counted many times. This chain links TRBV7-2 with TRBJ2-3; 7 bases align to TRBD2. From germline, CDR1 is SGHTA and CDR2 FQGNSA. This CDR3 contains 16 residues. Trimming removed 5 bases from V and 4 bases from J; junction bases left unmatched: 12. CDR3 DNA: TGTGCCAGCAGCGTGGGGCCAGTGACTAGCTCAGATACGCAGTATTTT. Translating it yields CASSVGPVTSSDTQYF.

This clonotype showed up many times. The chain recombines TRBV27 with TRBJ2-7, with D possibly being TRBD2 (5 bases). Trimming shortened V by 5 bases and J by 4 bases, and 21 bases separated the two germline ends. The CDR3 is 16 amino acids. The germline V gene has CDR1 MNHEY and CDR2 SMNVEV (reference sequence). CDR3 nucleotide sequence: TGTGCCAGCAGTCCGACCCCTGAGGGTTGGATTTACGAGCAGTACTTC. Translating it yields CASSPTPEGWIYEQYF.

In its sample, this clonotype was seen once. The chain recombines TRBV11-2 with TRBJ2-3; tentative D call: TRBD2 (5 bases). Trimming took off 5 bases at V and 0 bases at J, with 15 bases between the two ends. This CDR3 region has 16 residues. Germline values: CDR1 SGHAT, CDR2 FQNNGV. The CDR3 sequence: CASSQNTGGSTDTQYF. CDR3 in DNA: TGTGCCAGCAGCCAGAACACCGGCGGGAGCACAGATACGCAGTATTTT.